The present TCR beta chain was sequenced within a study of blood T cell repertoires in COVID-19. The assay was immunoSEQ multiplex PCR, and TCRdb's table has in-frame clones only and misses some. The repertoire holds about 160,000 clones, with 75% to 80% as singletons. This clone came up once. The germline gives CDR1 SGHDN, CDR2 FVKESK. The CDR3 contains 11 residues. V gave up 1 base and J gave up 11 bases, with 6 bases separating them. The sequencing input was peripheral blood. This sequence originates from a woman aged 80 or older with acute or convalescent COVID-19. This chain connects TRBV14 to TRBJ2-1; D uncertain. The CDR3 is CASSQVSQQFF. The CDR3 coding sequence is TGTGCCAGCAGCCAAGTGAGCCAGCAGTTCTTC. Based on the CDR3 plus reference TRBV14 and TRBJ2-1, the full variable domain is EAGVTQFPSHSVIEKGQTVTLRCDPISGHDNLYWYRRVMGKEIKFLLHFVKESKQDESGMPNNRFLAERTGGTYSTLKVQPAELEDSGVYFCASSQVSQQFFGPGTRLTVL.